The rows below give T cell receptor beta chains drawn from one sample of a study of cytotoxic CD8 clonotypes in ibrutinib-treated CLL. Profiling relied on immunoSEQ multiplex PCR, and the TCRdb table lists in-frame clones only, not all of them. The sample shows fewer than 50,000 clones, over 60% of them seen only once. Here the sequenced sample was PBMCs, taken after 12 months of ibrutinib treatment. The receptors come from a human donor with chronic lymphocytic leukemia. The CDR3 runs from the conserved cysteine through the conserved F or W. The D gene is left open where the match is weak.

J: TRBJ2-2; V: TRBV11-3; D: NA; CDR3: CASSLMSGPNTGELFF; DNA: TGTGCCAGCAGCTTAATGAGCGGGCCCAACACCGGGGAGCTGTTTTTT
J: TRBJ2-7; V: TRBV6-5; D: NA; CDR3: CASSYGRPGSEQYF; DNA: TGTGCCAGCAGTTATGGCCGTCCAGGCTCCGAGCAGTACTTC
J: TRBJ2-3; V: TRBV5-4; D: TRBD2; CDR3: CASSPFSGSFSDTQYF; DNA: TGTGCCAGCAGCCCTTTTAGCGGGAGTTTCTCGGATACGCAGTATTTT
J: TRBJ2-5; V: TRBV18; D: NA; CDR3: CASSPITGQETQYF; DNA: TGTGCCAGCTCACCTATTACGGGGCAAGAGACCCAGTACTTC
J: TRBJ1-2; V: TRBV6-5; D: NA; CDR3: CASRGPVLGGYTF; DNA: TGTGCCAGCCGGGGACCGGTATTGGGTGGCTACACCTTC
J: TRBJ2-3; V: TRBV30; D: NA; CDR3: CAWSSLTGIPTDTQYF; DNA: TGTGCCTGGAGTTCCCTGACAGGAATCCCCACAGATACGCAGTATTTT
J: TRBJ1-1; V: TRBV30; D: NA; CDR3: CAWSVRAVMNTEAFF; DNA: TGTGCCTGGAGTGTACGGGCAGTGATGAACACTGAAGCTTTCTTT
J: TRBJ2-2; V: TRBV5-1; D: TRBD2; CDR3: CASSLAGTGELFF; DNA: TGCGCCAGCAGCTTAGCGGGAACCGGGGAGCTGTTTTTT
J: TRBJ2-5; V: TRBV21-1; D: NA; CDR3: CASSLPQGTQYF; DNA: TGTGCCAGCAGCCTTCCCCAAGGGACCCAGTACTTC
J: TRBJ2-1; V: TRBV19; D: NA; CDR3: CASSPGEGRGEQFF; DNA: TGTGCCAGTAGTCCAGGGGAGGGCCGCGGCGAGCAGTTCTTC
J: TRBJ2-3; V: TRBV27; D: NA; CDR3: CASSSYRGTDTQYF; DNA: TGTGCCAGCAGTTCCTACAGGGGCACAGATACGCAGTATTTT
J: TRBJ2-1; V: TRBV28; D: TRBD2; CDR3: CASSPSSGKSYNEQFF; DNA: TGTGCCAGCAGTCCGAGTAGCGGGAAATCCTACAATGAGCAGTTCTTC
J: TRBJ1-1; V: TRBV5-6; D: TRBD1; CDR3: CASSQDRALITEAFF; DNA: TGTGCCAGCAGCCAGGACAGGGCCCTAATCACTGAAGCTTTCTTT
J: TRBJ2-4; V: TRBV19; D: TRBD2; CDR3: CASSAGTSKNIQYF; DNA: TGTGCCAGTAGTGCCGGGACTAGCAAAAACATTCAGTACTTC
J: TRBJ2-1; V: TRBV5-6; D: NA; CDR3: CASSLRVDSYNEQFF; DNA: TGTGCCAGCAGCTTGAGGGTTGACTCCTACAATGAGCAGTTCTTC